This note documents a single TCR beta chain sequence. The record originates from a study of CD8+ T cells in alopecia areata. Extracted from the samples, RNA was reverse transcribed into cDNA to serve as the sequencing template. The data were produced by immunoSEQ multiplex PCR, yet TCRdb's version contains in-frame clones alone and is incomplete. The sample has about 200,000 clones; more than 45% are singletons. Treatment: oral pan-JAK inhibitor, 5-10 mg twice daily. The CDR3 contains 18 residues. With V trimmed by 6 bases and J by 0 bases, 11 bases remained unmatched. Germline V gene sequence: CDR1 LNHDA, CDR2 SQIVND (reference sequence).

The J gene is TRBJ2-6, the V gene TRBV19; 7 nucleotides line up with TRBD1. The receptor comes from a human donor with alopecia areata. Sequences were derived from CD4+ T cells sorted from blood, sampled at week 4, from a patient treated with tofacitinib. The CDR3 is CASSQYRQGPSGANVLTF. In DNA, the CDR3 is TGTGCCAGTAGCCAATATCGACAGGGACCCTCTGGGGCCAACGTCCTGACTTTC.